This note documents a single TCR beta chain sequence. As originally analysed: Reference gene primer amplification in the assay estimated nucleated cell counts. The data were produced by immunoSEQ multiplex PCR, yet TCRdb's version contains in-frame clones alone and is incomplete. V and J calls and clone size come straight from that table; D and trimming were deduced from the DNA. This sample has 360,000 or so clones, with roughly 89% found just once. The data originate from a study of blood T cell repertoires in COVID-19. Study in general: Both acute and convalescent COVID-19 samples were obtained from the United States, Italy and Spain. T cells, B-cell-depleted T cells, or PBMCs provided the cDNA or gDNA that served as material.

Specimen: peripheral blood. The receptor's source is a man aged 18-30 years with active or convalescent COVID-19.

The CDR3 DNA reads as TGTGCCAGCAGTTTATATCCCCAAACAACAGGGCTGCTTAATTCACCCCTCCACTTT. This sequence encodes CASSLYPQTTGLLNSPLHF. The chain links TRBV27 to TRBJ1-6; maybe TRBD1 (6 bases). This CDR3 spans 19 amino acids. Germline lookup yields CDR1 MNHEY and CDR2 SMNVEV (reference sequence). V lost 1 base and J lost 6, with 22 bases in between.